This T cell receptor (beta chain) was sequenced in a study of T cell responses to AZD1222 COVID-19 vaccine. Findings and caveats of the study: Repertoires in all cases were sampled only once the peak T cell response had passed.

Profiling relied on immunoSEQ multiplex PCR, and the TCRdb table lists in-frame clones only, not all of them. The profile shows around 130,000 clones, roughly 87% of them singletons. Notes on this clone: Its specificity is not known.

The CDR3 extends over 15 amino acids. The germline gives CDR1 ENHRY, CDR2 SYGVKD. V was pared by 4 bases and J by 1 base, with 11 bases between. This sequence joins TRBV10-3 and TRBJ2-4; D not certain. The TCR originated in an adult who received the AZD1222 COVID-19 vaccine. Here the sequenced sample was peripheral blood, taken 28 days after the second AZD1222 dose. The CDR3 loop is CAISASDTAKNIQYF. CDR3 coding DNA: TGTGCCATCAGTGCTTCCGACACCGCCAAAAACATTCAGTACTTC.